The T cell receptor (beta chain) under discussion was sequenced for a study of regulatory and conventional T cells in RAG deficiency. Germline trimming cut 3 bases from V and 1 base from J; bases unmatched to any gene: 1. Germline V CDR1 and CDR2: SGDLS, YYNGEE. CDR3 length: 16 residues. The sorted conventional CD4+ T cells were CD25-low and CD127-high, with genomic DNA sequenced. Produced via immunoSEQ multiplex PCR; TCRdb's table is partial and in-frame only. The sample contains under 45,000 clones, around 76% of which appear only once. The same data also contributed to another study, on regulatory T cells. This second report adds: The primer mix had 52 TRBV and 13 TRBJ primers.

Sequencing was done on a sample of CD4+ effector T cells sorted from blood. This rearrangement joins TRBV9 to TRBJ2-3; 14 bases map to TRBD2. The TCR comes from a human donor in good health. The DNA for the CDR3 is TGTGCCAGCAGCGGGGGACTAGCGGGGGGCACAGATACGCAGTATTTT. This gives the protein CASSGGLAGGTDTQYF.